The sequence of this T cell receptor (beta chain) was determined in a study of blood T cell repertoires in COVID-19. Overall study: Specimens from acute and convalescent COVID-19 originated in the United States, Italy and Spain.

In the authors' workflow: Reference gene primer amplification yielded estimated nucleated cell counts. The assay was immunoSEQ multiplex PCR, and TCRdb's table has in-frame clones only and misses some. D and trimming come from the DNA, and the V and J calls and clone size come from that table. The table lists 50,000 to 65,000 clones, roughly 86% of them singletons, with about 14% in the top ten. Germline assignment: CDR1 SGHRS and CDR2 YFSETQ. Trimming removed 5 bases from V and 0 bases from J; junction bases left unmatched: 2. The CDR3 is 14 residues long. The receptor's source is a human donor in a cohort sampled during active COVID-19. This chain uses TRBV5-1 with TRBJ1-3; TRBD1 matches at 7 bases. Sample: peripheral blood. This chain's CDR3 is CASRRDSSGNTIYF. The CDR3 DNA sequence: TGCGCCAGCAGGCGGGACAGCTCTGGAAACACCATATATTTT. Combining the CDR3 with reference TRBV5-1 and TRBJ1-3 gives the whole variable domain KAGVTQTPRYLIKTRGQQVTLSCSPISGHRSVSWYQQTPGQGLQFLFEYFSETQRNKGNFPGRFSGRQFSNSRSEMNVSTLELGDSALYLCASRRDSSGNTIYFGEGSWLTVV.